Described below is a single T cell receptor (beta chain) sequence and its context. The sample is drawn from a study of T cell changes during pregnancy in multiple sclerosis. Sequenced by immunoSEQ multiplex PCR; TCRdb stores in-frame clones only, minus some. The table records nearly 40,000 clones, around 94% of them present only once. V shed 6 bases and J 3 bases; nucleotides not matched to a gene: 6. This CDR3 has 14 amino acids. Germline V gives CDR1 MNHEY, CDR2 SMNVEV (reference sequence). This specimen was CD4+ T cells from peripheral blood mononuclear cells, taken before pregnancy. The chain is built from TRBV27 and TRBJ2-5; 8 bases agree with TRBD2. The clonotype comes from a female donor with multiple sclerosis, enrolled in a pregnancy study. This chain's CDR3 is CASSRKRGKETQYF. CDR3 coding DNA: TGTGCCAGCAGCCGGAAGCGGGGGAAAGAGACCCAGTACTTC.